Listed here are 22 T cell receptor beta chains from one sample, sequenced in a study of control samples from healthy donors and cancer patients (dated by TCRdb to 2018 to 2020). Libraries were made using the immunoSEQ multiplex PCR assay. This is the immuneACCESS table as TCRdb keeps it, with only in-frame sequences that have V and J called. A part of the clones is gone; compared with another copy, unresolved V genes explain less than half, and the rest is unexplained. The sample yields approximately 120,000 clones; approximately 90% were counted once. The ten largest clones capture 4.4% of the sample. Sequences were obtained from blood. These receptors came from a human donor in good health. The donor label of this sample is uncertain.

V usage is TRBV24-1 and J usage is TRBJ1-2, with 8 bases fitting TRBD1. Germline values: CDR1 KGHDR, CDR2 SFDVKD. V lost 4 bases, J lost 3 bases, and 6 bases stayed unmatched. The CDR3 length is 15 residues. CDR3 amino acids: CATSDQTGGDYGYTF. The CDR3 bases are TGTGCCACCAGTGACCAAACAGGGGGTGACTATGGCTACACCTTC.

In regard to this clone: This same CDR3 is encoded by further DNA sequences in the sample. V is TRBV3-1 (or the pseudogene TRBV3-2) and J is TRBJ2-7; 8 bases are shared with TRBD1. Germline CDR1 and CDR2: LGHDT and YNNKEL (reference sequence). Unmatched junction bases numbered 2, after V lost 4 bases and J lost 0 bases. The CDR3 has 14 residues. The CDR3 protein is CASSPGQGSYEQYF. The CDR3 bases are TGTGCCAGCAGCCCCGGACAGGGCTCCTACGAGCAGTACTTC.

The chain joins TRBV28 to TRBJ2-7, with 10 positions matching TRBD2. The length of the CDR3 is 16 residues. J gave up 1 base and V 10 bases, and 13 bases lay outside the gene matches. Germline V gene lookup returns CDR1 MDHEN and CDR2 SYDVKM. The CDR3 DNA reads TGTGCCACCCACCGAAGCGGGGGGGGCGGATCCTACGAGCAGTACTTC. It specifies CATHRSGGGGSYEQYF.

The rearrangement uses TRBV19 and TRBJ2-1; D perhaps matches TRBD1 (6 bases). The germline V gene encodes CDR1 LNHDA and CDR2 SQIVND (reference sequence). CDR3 length: 17 amino acids. Trimming took 1 base from V and 1 from J, leaving 14 bases between them. CDR3: CASSIVLHRESYNEQFF. CDR3 in DNA: TGTGCCAGTAGTATAGTTCTTCACAGGGAATCCTACAATGAGCAGTTCTTC.

The rearrangement links TRBV12-5 to TRBJ1-4, with unresolved D. The germline CDR1 and CDR2 sequences are LGHNT and FRNRAP. Trimming took off 1 base at V and 8 bases at J, with 8 bases between the two ends. CDR3 length equals 13 residues. CDR3 DNA sequence: TGTGCTAGTGGTTTGGGGTTGGGGGAAAAACTGTTTTTT. Encoded protein: CASGLGLGEKLFF. Filled out from reference TRBV12-5 and TRBJ1-4, the complete variable domain reads DARVTQTPRHKVTEMGQEVTMRCQPILGHNTVFWYRQTMMQGLELLAYFRNRAPLDDSGMPKDRFSAEMPDATLATLKIQPSEPRDSAVYFCASGLGLGEKLFFGSGTQLSVL.

This clone came up once. The CDR3 bases are TGCAGCGTTGAAGATCGGGGCAGGGGGAACACTGAAGCTTTCTTT. Its translation: CSVEDRGRGNTEAFF. V is TRBV29-1 and J is TRBJ1-1; perhaps TRBD1 as D (6 bases). The CDR3 is 15 amino acids. V dropped 0 bases and J dropped 1 base, with 12 bases sitting between them. Looked up from germline, CDR1 is SQVTM and CDR2 is ANQGSEA. Full variable domain (rest looked up from reference TRBV29-1 and TRBJ1-1): SAVISQKPSRDICQRGTSLTIQCQVDSQVTMMFWYRQQPGQSLTLIATANQGSEATYESGFVIDKFPISRPNLTFSTLTVSNMSPEDSSIYLCSVEDRGRGNTEAFFGQGTRLTVV.

This clone was seen only once. The chain is built from TRBV2 and TRBJ1-4; possible D gene TRBD1, 5 bases. The V and J ends lost 5 bases and 7 bases respectively, with 14 bases between them. Looked up from germline, CDR1 is SNHLY and CDR2 is FYNNEI. This CDR3 region has 14 residues. CDR3 in DNA: TGTGCCAGCAGTCGGACGATGAGGGGTGAAAAACTGTTTTTT. Its protein product is CASSRTMRGEKLFF.

This sequence joins TRBV9 and TRBJ2-3, with a possible D match to TRBD2 (5 bases). The CDR3 totals 16 residues. V lost 3 bases and J 6 bases, leaving 20 bases between the germline ends. The V gene's germline CDR1 is SGDLS and CDR2 YYNGEE. The CDR3 loop reads CASSALPLNPGDTQYF. The CDR3 nucleotides read TGTGCCAGCAGCGCACTCCCCCTTAATCCGGGGGATACGCAGTATTTT.

This clone has just a few counts. The chain has TRBV5-4 and TRBJ2-5; a possible D gene is TRBD1 (6 bases). CDR1 SGHNT and CDR2 YYREEE come from the germline V gene (reference sequence). Deletions cut 4 bases from V and 4 bases from J, with 14 bases between. The CDR3 length is 14 residues. The CDR3 nucleotides read TGTGCCAGCAGCGCAACCGGGACACCAGAGACCCAGTACTTC. Amino acid sequence: CASSATGTPETQYF. The full variable domain, rest sourced from reference TRBV5-4 and TRBJ2-5, is ETGVTQSPTHLIKTRGQQVTLRCSSQSGHNTVSWYQQALGQGPQFIFQYYREEENGRGNFPPRFSGLQFPNYSSELNVNALELDDSALYLCASSATGTPETQYFGPGTRLLVL.

In this sample, this clone turned up once. This rearrangement joins TRBV7-3 to TRBJ2-2; D gene ambiguous. Germline V gene lookup returns CDR1 SGHTA and CDR2 FQGTGA. Trimming left V 5 bases short and J 7 bases short, with 14 bases between. The CDR3 sequence is 14 residues long. The CDR3: CASSPRAFNGELFF. The DNA of the CDR3 is TGTGCCAGCAGCCCAAGGGCGTTCAACGGGGAGCTGTTTTTT.

The rearrangement uses TRBV6-5 and TRBJ1-2, with D tentatively TRBD1 (6 bases). The germline gives CDR1 MNHEY, CDR2 SVGAGI. V lost 8 bases and J 4 bases, leaving 14 bases between the germline ends. CDR3 length equals 13 residues. This CDR3 is CASSETGVYGYTF. In nucleotides, the CDR3 is TGTGCCAGCTCCGAGACAGGAGTCTATGGCTACACCTTC.

V usage is TRBV7-2 and J usage is TRBJ2-5; 13 nucleotides agree with TRBD2. Germline CDR1 and CDR2: SGHTA and FQGNSA. V trimming: 5 bases; J trimming: 2 bases; junction bases outside the gene matches: 5. The CDR3 runs 16 residues. CDR3 residues: CASSTATSGGQETQYF. The DNA of the CDR3 is TGTGCCAGCAGCACCGCGACTAGCGGGGGGCAAGAGACCCAGTACTTC.

The chain recombines TRBV28 with TRBJ1-5, with D perhaps TRBD1 (5 bases). The germline V and J ends were trimmed by 4 bases and 4 bases, with 11 bases remaining between them. Germline CDR1 and CDR2: MDHEN and SYDVKM. The CDR3 is 14 residues long. CDR3 amino acids: CASSSPPGNQPQHF. The CDR3 DNA reads as TGTGCCAGCAGTTCACCTCCAGGGAATCAGCCCCAGCATTTT.

The V gene is TRBV5-1, the J gene TRBJ2-2, with D uncertain. This CDR3 has 14 residues. Germline-derived CDR1 and CDR2 are SGHRS and YFSETQ. Trimming left V 4 bases short and J 5 bases short, with 12 bases between. The CDR3 here is CASSQPGRTGELFF. The CDR3, as DNA: TGCGCCAGCAGCCAGCCGGGTCGGACCGGGGAGCTGTTTTTT.

This CDR3 is CASSLGADLYQETQYF. The CDR3 nucleotides read TGTGCCAGCAGCCTAGGGGCAGATCTGTACCAAGAGACCCAGTACTTC. The chain has TRBV7-3 and TRBJ2-5, with a possible D match to TRBD1 (5 bases). The CDR3 runs 16 residues. The germline V and J ends were trimmed by 5 bases and 0 bases, with 16 bases remaining between them. Germline V lookup: CDR1 SGHTA, CDR2 FQGTGA.

This chain connects TRBV5-1 to TRBJ1-1; TRBD1 matches at 7 bases. The V segment lost 4 bases and the J segment 0 bases; nucleotides outside the gene matches: 6. In germline, CDR1 is SGHRS, CDR2 YFSETQ. The CDR3 contains 15 residues. This chain's CDR3 is CASSNRQGLNTEAFF. The CDR3 DNA sequence: TGCGCCAGCAGCAATAGACAGGGACTGAACACTGAAGCTTTCTTT.

The chain carries TRBV5-1 and TRBJ1-1; possibly TRBD1 for D (5 bases). Per the germline V gene, CDR1 is SGHRS and CDR2 is YFSETQ. The V and J ends lost 1 base and 0 bases respectively, with 10 bases between them. The CDR3 has 15 residues. CDR3 nucleotides: TGCGCCAGCAGCTTGTCCGGGGCCGTGAACACTGAAGCTTTCTTT. It translates to CASSLSGAVNTEAFF.

As concerns this clone: Mismatch with germline at one junction end may stem from a read error. The V call is TRBV5-1, the J call TRBJ1-2; possibly TRBD1 for D (5 bases). CDR3 length: 14 amino acids. The germline V gene encodes CDR1 SGHRS and CDR2 YFSETQ. The CDR3: CASSFAQGDGGYIF. The CDR3 region has the DNA TGCGCCAGCAGCTTTGCGCAGGGAGACGGTGGCTACATCTTC. The complete variable domain, with remaining parts taken from reference TRBV5-1 and TRBJ1-2, reads KAGVTQTPRYLIKTRGQQVTLSCSPISGHRSVSWYQQTPGQGLQFLFEYFSETQRNKGNFPGRFSGRQFSNSRSEMNVSTLELGDSALYLCASSFAQGDGGYIFGSGTRLTVV.

This clone occurred a few times. The V gene is TRBV27, the J gene TRBJ2-5; D ambiguous. The CDR3 is made up of 16 amino acids. Germline CDR1 MNHEY, CDR2 SMNVEV (reference sequence). The germline V and J ends were trimmed by 5 bases and 1 base, with 17 bases remaining between them. The CDR3 DNA reads as TGTGCCAGCAGTCCCCTTGGTCACGGCCGCCAAGAGACCCAGTACTTC. Protein sequence: CASSPLGHGRQETQYF.

This chain connects TRBV6-1 to TRBJ2-1; 9 bases line up with TRBD2. There are 16 residues in the CDR3. Germline V lookup: CDR1 MNHNS, CDR2 SASEGT. The trim removed 2 bases at V and 6 bases at J, leaving 8 bases unmatched. This CDR3 is CASSEPTSGRPNEQFF. The CDR3 nucleotides are TGTGCCAGCAGTGAACCTACTAGCGGGCGTCCCAATGAGCAGTTCTTC.

V gene TRBV2 combines with J gene TRBJ2-2; D uncertain. This CDR3 is built from 17 residues. Germline lookup yields CDR1 SNHLY and CDR2 FYNNEI. Between the trimmed V and J ends, which lost 7 bases and 6 bases, there was a span of 24 bases. The CDR3 DNA is TGTGCCAGCACGGGTCTAGGTTTGGGCTTTCAGGCCGGGGAGCTGTTTTTT. Translation: CASTGLGLGFQAGELFF.

This clone appeared a few times. The chain has TRBV5-1 and TRBJ1-2; the D is unclear. The V and J ends lost 0 bases and 6 bases respectively, with 18 bases between them. The CDR3 contains 16 residues. Germline lookup yields CDR1 SGHRS and CDR2 YFSETQ. CDR3 in DNA: TGCGCCAGCAGCTTGGCGCTAGGGTCGGGGAACGATGGCTACACCTTC. Its protein product is CASSLALGSGNDGYTF. Full variable domain (rest looked up from reference TRBV5-1 and TRBJ1-2): KAGVTQTPRYLIKTRGQQVTLSCSPISGHRSVSWYQQTPGQGLQFLFEYFSETQRNKGNFPGRFSGRQFSNSRSEMNVSTLELGDSALYLCASSLALGSGNDGYTFGSGTRLTVV.